This T cell receptor (beta chain) derives from a study of blood T cell repertoires in COVID-19. Study in general: Acute and convalescent COVID-19 samples came from the United States, Italy and Spain. T cells, B-cell-depleted T cells, or PBMCs provided the cDNA or gDNA that served as material.

This clone was recorded once. How the authors handled the data: The authors estimated nucleated cell counts from reference gene primer amplification. The data were produced by immunoSEQ multiplex PCR, yet TCRdb's version contains in-frame clones alone and is incomplete. D and trimming were read from the DNA, whereas the V and J calls and clone size are those reported in that table. The sample contains 200,000 to 300,000 clones, approximately 83% of which appear only once. The sequenced sample was peripheral blood. This sequence was found in a woman in her twenties or thirties who had recovered from COVID-19.

The CDR3 DNA follows: TGTGCCAGTAGCGGCGGGGAGCTGTTTTTT. Translated: CASSGGELFF. The rearrangement links TRBV19 to TRBJ2-2, with unresolved D. In germline, CDR1 is LNHDA, CDR2 SQIVND (reference sequence). V was shortened by 6 bases and J by 7 bases, with 3 bases between the two germline ends. The CDR3 length is 10 residues.